This T cell receptor beta chain was identified in a study of blood T cells in healthy people across ages. The authors ran a second PCR of roughly 7 to 11 cycles using a sample-barcoded 5' primer and a J-beta primer mix. TCRdb processed the 5' RACE reads anew with MiXCR; each CDR3 protein has one entry. The sample carries about 1.8 million distinct CDR3 sequences, 40% to 55% recorded once. Trimming removed 3 bases from V and 1 base from J, with 16 bases in between. This CDR3 has 17 residues. CDR1 and CDR2 (germline): SGHAT, FQNNGV. The chain uses TRBV11-2 and TRBJ2-1, with D uncertain. The sequence was obtained from a woman aged 40 to 50 in good health. The specimen sequenced was blood. The CDR3 nucleotides are TGTGCCAGCAGCTTTTCAATACATATCCGGTCCTACAATGAGCAGTTCTTC. Translation gives CASSFSIHIRSYNEQFF.